This TCR beta chain emerged from a study of T cell changes during pregnancy in multiple sclerosis. This clone appeared a single time. Some clones are missing from TCRdb's copy, which holds only in-frame ones; the method was immunoSEQ multiplex PCR. The table shows around 30,000 clones, with nearly 90% occurring only once. V gave up 3 bases and J gave up 4 bases, with 18 bases separating them. The germline V gene encodes CDR1 LNHDA and CDR2 SQIVND (reference sequence). The CDR3 loop spans 16 amino acids. Sequences were derived from CD4+ T cells from peripheral blood mononuclear cells, sampled in the third trimester of pregnancy. This chain joins TRBV19 and TRBJ1-1; weak D call: TRBD1 (6 bases). This receptor was taken from a female donor in good health, enrolled as a control in a pregnancy study. The CDR3, as DNA: TGTGCCAGTAGTATCGGCAGGGGTATAGGGGGCACTGAAGCTTTCTTT. This sequence encodes CASSIGRGIGGTEAFF. Full variable domain (missing parts from reference TRBV19 and TRBJ1-1): DGGITQSPKYLFRKEGQNVTLSCEQNLNHDAMYWYRQDPGQGLRLIYYSQIVNDFQKGDIAEGYSVSREKKESFPLTVTSAQKNPTAFYLCASSIGRGIGGTEAFFGQGTRLTVV.